This entry lists 7 T cell receptor beta chains sequenced from one sample in a study of blood T cell repertoires in COVID-19. TCRdb's table, derived via immunoSEQ multiplex PCR, lists solely in-frame clones and lacks some. The sample carries some 320,000 clones, around 87% recorded once. The sample was peripheral blood. The receptors shown here come from a woman between 50 and 59 years old who had recovered from COVID-19.

The gene calls are TRBV11-3 and TRBJ2-3, with 11 bases that match TRBD2. The CDR3 sequence is 18 residues long. V trimming: 1 base; J trimming: 2 bases; junction bases outside the gene matches: 8. Per germline, CDR1 SGHNT and CDR2 YENEEA. The CDR3 region is CASSLGVVSGGATDTQYF. DNA for the CDR3: TGTGCCAGCAGCTTAGGGGTGGTTAGCGGGGGGGCCACAGATACGCAGTATTTT.

The rearrangement links TRBV7-2 to TRBJ2-3; TRBD2 might be the D (6 bases). V lost 5 bases, J lost 0 bases, and 12 bases lay in between. The germline V gene has CDR1 SGHTA and CDR2 FQGNSA. This CDR3 comprises 15 residues. The CDR3 sequence is CASSLTRASTDTQYF. CDR3 DNA: TGTGCCAGCAGCCTGACTAGAGCTAGCACAGATACGCAGTATTTT.

The chain carries TRBV28 and TRBJ2-7; 7 bases align to TRBD1. V shed 8 bases, J shed 5 bases, and the junction held 18 bases outside the gene matches. The germline V gene encodes CDR1 MDHEN and CDR2 SYDVKM. This CDR3 is built from 16 residues. CDR3 DNA: TGTGCCAGCTTCCCCCCCACCCCGGGACAGCCACACGAGCAGTACTTC. Amino acids: CASFPPTPGQPHEQYF.

J is TRBJ2-1 and V is TRBV6-2 or TRBV6-3; 10 bases match TRBD2. The V segment lost 6 bases and the J segment 4 bases; nucleotides outside the gene matches: 9. Germline CDR1 is MNHEY and CDR2 is SVGEGT. The CDR3 spans 16 residues. CDR3 coding DNA: TGTGCCAGCAGCCACCTTACTAGCGGGGCTTACAATGAGCAGTTCTTC. Amino acids: CASSHLTSGAYNEQFF.

This chain links TRBV4-3 with TRBJ1-1; tentative D call: TRBD1 (5 bases). This CDR3 spans 21 amino acids. The germline V gene has CDR1 LGHNA and CDR2 YSLEER. V dropped 0 bases and J dropped 11 bases, with 37 bases sitting between them. The CDR3 DNA sequence: TGCGCCAGCAGCCAAGATCCCGGGAGGGCCCACCGGGGGACTCATAATGGACGGGCTTTCTTT. Translated, it gives CASSQDPGRAHRGTHNGRAFF.

V and J are TRBV5-6 and TRBJ1-3, with 7 positions matching TRBD1. The germline gives CDR1 SGHDT, CDR2 YYEEEE. The junction had 5 bases not matched to a gene; V was cut back by 4 bases and J by 4 bases. The CDR3 is made up of 14 amino acids. The CDR3 is CASSPGGRGNTIYF. The CDR3 coding sequence is TGTGCCAGCAGCCCAGGGGGAAGGGGAAACACCATATATTTT.

The chain employs TRBV5-6 and TRBJ1-1; D gene uncertain. The germline CDR1 and CDR2 sequences are SGHDT and YYEEEE. The CDR3 contains 16 residues. Trimming left V 1 base short and J 1 base short, with 14 bases between. The CDR3 region is CASSLTGWSSNTEAFF. CDR3 DNA: TGTGCCAGCAGCTTGACGGGGTGGTCTTCGAACACTGAAGCTTTCTTT.